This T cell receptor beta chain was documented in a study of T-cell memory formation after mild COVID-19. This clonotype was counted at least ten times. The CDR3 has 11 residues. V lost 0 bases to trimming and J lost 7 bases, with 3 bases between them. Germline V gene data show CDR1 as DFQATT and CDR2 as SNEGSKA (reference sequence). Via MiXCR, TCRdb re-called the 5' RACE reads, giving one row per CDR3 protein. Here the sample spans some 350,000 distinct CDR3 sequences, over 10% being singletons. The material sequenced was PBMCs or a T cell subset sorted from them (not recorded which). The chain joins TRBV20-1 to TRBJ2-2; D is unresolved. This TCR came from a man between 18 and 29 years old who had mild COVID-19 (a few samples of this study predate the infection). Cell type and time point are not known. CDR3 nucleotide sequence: TGCAGTGCTAGAGATGGCGGGGAGCTGTTTTTT. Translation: CSARDGGELFF.